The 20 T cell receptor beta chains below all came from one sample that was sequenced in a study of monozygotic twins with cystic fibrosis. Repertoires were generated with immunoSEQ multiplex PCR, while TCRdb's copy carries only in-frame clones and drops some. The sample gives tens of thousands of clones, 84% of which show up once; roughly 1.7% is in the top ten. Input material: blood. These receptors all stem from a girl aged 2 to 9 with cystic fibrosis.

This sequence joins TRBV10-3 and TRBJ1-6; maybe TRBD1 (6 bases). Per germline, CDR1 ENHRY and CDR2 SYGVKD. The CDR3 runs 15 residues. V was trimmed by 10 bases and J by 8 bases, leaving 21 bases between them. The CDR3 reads CATPQGGARDSPLHF. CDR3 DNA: TGTGCCACCCCCCAAGGGGGGGCAAGGGATTCACCCCTCCACTTT.

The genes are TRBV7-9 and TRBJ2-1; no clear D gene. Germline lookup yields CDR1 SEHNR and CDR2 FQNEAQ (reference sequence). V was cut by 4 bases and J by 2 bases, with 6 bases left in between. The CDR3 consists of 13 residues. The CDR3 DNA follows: TGTGCCAGCAGCTCGAATGCCTACAATGAGCAGTTCTTC. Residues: CASSSNAYNEQFF.

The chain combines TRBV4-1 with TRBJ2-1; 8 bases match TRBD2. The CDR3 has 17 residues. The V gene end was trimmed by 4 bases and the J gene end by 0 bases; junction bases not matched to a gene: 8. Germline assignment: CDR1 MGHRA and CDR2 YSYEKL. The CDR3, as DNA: TGCGCCAGCAGCCTCCTAGGACTAGCTAGCTCCTACAATGAGCAGTTCTTC. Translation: CASSLLGLASSYNEQFF.

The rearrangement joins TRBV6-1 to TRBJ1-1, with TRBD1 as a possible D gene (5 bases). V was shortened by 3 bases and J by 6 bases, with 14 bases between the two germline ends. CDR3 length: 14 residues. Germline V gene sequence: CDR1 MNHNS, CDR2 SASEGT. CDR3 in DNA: TGTGCCAGCAGTGATTCATTGACAGTCCCTGAAGCTTTCTTT. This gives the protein CASSDSLTVPEAFF.

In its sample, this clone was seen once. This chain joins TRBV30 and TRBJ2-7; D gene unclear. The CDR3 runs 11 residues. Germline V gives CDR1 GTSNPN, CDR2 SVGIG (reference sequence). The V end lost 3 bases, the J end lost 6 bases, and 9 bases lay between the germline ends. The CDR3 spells CAWRTVVEQYF. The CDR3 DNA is TGTGCCTGGAGAACAGTAGTCGAGCAGTACTTC. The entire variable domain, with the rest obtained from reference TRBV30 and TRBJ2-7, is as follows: SQTIHQWPATLVQPVGSPLSLECTVEGTSNPNLYWYRQAAGRGLQLLFYSVGIGQISSEVPQNLSASRPQDRQFILSSKKLLLSDSGFYLCAWRTVVEQYFGPGTRLTVT.

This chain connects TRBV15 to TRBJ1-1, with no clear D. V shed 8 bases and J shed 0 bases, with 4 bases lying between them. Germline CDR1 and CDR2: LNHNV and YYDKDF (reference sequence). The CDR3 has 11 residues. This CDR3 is CATEMNTEAFF. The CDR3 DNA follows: TGTGCCACCGAGATGAACACTGAAGCTTTCTTT. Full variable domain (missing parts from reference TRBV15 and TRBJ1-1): DAMVIQNPRYQVTQFGKPVTLSCSQTLNHNVMYWYQQKSSQAPKLLFHYYDKDFNNEADTPDNFQSRRPNTSFCFLDIRSPGLGDTAMYLCATEMNTEAFFGQGTRLTVV.

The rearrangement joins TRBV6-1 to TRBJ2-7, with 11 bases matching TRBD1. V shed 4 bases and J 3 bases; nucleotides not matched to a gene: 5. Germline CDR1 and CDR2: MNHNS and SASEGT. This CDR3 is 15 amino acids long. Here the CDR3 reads CASSGYGTGGYEQYF. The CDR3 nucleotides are TGTGCCAGCAGTGGGTATGGGACAGGGGGCTACGAGCAGTACTTC.

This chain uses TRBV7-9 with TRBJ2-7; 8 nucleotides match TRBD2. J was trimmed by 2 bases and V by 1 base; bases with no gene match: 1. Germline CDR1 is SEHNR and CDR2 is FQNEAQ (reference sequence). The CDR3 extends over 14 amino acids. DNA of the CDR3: TGTGCCAGCAGCTTAGACGGGGGGGCCTACGAGCAGTACTTC. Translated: CASSLDGGAYEQYF.

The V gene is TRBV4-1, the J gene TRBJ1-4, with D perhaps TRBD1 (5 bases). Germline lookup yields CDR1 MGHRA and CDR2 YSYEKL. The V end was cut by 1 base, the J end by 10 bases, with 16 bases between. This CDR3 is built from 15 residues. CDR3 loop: CASSQAHPGPGKLFF. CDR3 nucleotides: TGCGCCAGCAGCCAAGCACATCCGGGACCTGGAAAACTGTTTTTT.

CDR3 sequence (DNA): TGTGCCAGCAGCCCCAGCCTCACTAGTTTCACAGATACGCAGTATTTT. The encoded protein is CASSPSLTSFTDTQYF. The V call is TRBV4-2, the J call TRBJ2-3, with a weak D call TRBD2 (5 bases). CDR1 and CDR2 from the germline V gene are LGHNA and YNFKEQ. V was clipped by 4 bases and J by 2 bases, with 16 bases between them. The length of the CDR3 is 16 residues.

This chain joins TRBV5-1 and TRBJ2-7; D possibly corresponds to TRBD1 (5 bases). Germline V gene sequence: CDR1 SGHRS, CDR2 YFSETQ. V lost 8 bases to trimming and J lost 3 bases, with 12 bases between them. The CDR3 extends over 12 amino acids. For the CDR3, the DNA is TGCGCCAGTTCATCAAGGGGCTACGAGCAGTACTTC. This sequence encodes CASSSRGYEQYF. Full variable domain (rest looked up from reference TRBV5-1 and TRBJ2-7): KAGVTQTPRYLIKTRGQQVTLSCSPISGHRSVSWYQQTPGQGLQFLFEYFSETQRNKGNFPGRFSGRQFSNSRSEMNVSTLELGDSALYLCASSSRGYEQYFGPGTRLTVT.

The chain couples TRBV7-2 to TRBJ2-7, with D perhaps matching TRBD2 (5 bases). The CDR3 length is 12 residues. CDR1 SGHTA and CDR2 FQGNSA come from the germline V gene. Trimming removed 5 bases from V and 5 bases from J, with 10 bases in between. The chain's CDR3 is CASSPARDEQYF. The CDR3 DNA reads TGTGCCAGCAGCCCAGCGAGGGACGAGCAGTACTTC.

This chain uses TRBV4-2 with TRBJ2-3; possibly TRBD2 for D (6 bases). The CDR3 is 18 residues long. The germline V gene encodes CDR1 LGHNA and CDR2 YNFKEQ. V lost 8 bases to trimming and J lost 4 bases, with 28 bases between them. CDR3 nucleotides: TGTGCCAGCGGAGCAGGGTCACACGGGGCGGGGCAACCAGATACGCAGTATTTT. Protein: CASGAGSHGAGQPDTQYF.

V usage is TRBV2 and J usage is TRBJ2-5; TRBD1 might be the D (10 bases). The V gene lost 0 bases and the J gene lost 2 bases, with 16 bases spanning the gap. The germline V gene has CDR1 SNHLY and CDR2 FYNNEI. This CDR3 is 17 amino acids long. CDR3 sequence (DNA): TGTGCCAGCAGTGAAGCGCGGGGGGGACAGGGGCAAGAGACCCAGTACTTC. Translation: CASSEARGGQGQETQYF. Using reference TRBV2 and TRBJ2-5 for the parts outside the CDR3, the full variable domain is EPEVTQTPSHQVTQMGQEVILRCVPISNHLYFYWYRQILGQKVEFLVSFYNNEISEKSEIFDDQFSVERPDGSNFTLKIRSTKLEDSAMYFCASSEARGGQGQETQYFGPGTRLLVL.

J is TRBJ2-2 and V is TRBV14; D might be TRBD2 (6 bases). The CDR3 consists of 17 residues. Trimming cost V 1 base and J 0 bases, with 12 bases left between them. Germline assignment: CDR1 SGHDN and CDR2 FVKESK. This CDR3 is CASSQVGGVTNTGELFF. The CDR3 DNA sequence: TGTGCCAGCAGCCAAGTTGGCGGGGTAACGAACACCGGGGAGCTGTTTTTT.

The CDR3 sequence is CASSETPFSGVSTDTQYF. CDR3 nucleotides: TGTGCCAGCAGTGAAACCCCATTCAGCGGGGTCAGCACAGATACGCAGTATTTT. This sequence joins TRBV6-1 and TRBJ2-3; TRBD2 agrees at 7 bases. J was trimmed by 0 bases and V by 2 bases; bases with no gene match: 11. The CDR3 runs to 18 residues. Looked up from germline, CDR1 is MNHNS and CDR2 is SASEGT.

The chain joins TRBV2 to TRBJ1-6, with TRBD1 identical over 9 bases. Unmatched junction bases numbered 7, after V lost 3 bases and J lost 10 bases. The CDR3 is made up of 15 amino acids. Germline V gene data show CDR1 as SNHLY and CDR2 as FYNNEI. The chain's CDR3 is CASSDRDRVGSPLHF. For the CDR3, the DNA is TGTGCCAGCAGTGACCGGGACAGGGTGGGGTCACCCCTCCACTTT.

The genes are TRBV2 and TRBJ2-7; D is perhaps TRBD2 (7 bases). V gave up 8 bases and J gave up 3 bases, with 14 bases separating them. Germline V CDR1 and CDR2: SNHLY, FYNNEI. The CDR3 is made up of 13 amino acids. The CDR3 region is CASVRGAGYEQYF. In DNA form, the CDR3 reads TGTGCCAGCGTACGGGGGGCCGGCTACGAGCAGTACTTC.

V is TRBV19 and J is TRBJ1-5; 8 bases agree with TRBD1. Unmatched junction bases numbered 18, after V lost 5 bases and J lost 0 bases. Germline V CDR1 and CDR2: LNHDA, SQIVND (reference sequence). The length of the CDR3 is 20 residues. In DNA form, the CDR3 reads TGTGCCAGTAGTCCGGGGGGACAGGTCCCGCGTCCTTATAGCAATCAGCCCCAGCATTTT. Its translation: CASSPGGQVPRPYSNQPQHF.

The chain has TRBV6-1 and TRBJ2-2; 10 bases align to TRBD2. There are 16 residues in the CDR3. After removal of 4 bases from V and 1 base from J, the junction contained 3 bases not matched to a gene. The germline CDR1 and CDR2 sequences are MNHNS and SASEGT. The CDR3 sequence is CASSGLAGVNTGELFF. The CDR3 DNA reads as TGTGCCAGCAGTGGGCTAGCGGGGGTGAACACCGGGGAGCTGTTTTTT.